The clone carrying this T cell receptor beta chain was observed at least ten times. Its matching antigen is unknown. All donors were healthy, and all were Caucasian. This sample is part of a study of identical twins. Findings and caveats of the study: Twin-shared out-of-frame alpha sequences were enriched for low generation probability. There were fewer insertions in abundant cord blood beta clonotypes, but memory repertoires showed no such pattern.

Trimming pared 6 bases from V and 7 bases from J, leaving 15 bases between. CDR3 length equals 13 residues. CDR1 and CDR2 (germline): MNHNS, SASEGT. cDNA carried unique molecular identifiers, and a universal primer site was added by template switching. From the 5' RACE reads, TCRdb called clonotypes with MiXCR, one entry per CDR3 protein. Of about 700,000 distinct CDR3 sequences listed, around 5.7% were seen once; the top ten hold 1.5% to 2%. Material: naive T cells sorted from blood. The chain is built from TRBV6-1 and TRBJ2-5; D unclear. The receptor's source is a man aged 18 to 35 in good health. The CDR3 DNA follows: TGTGCCAGCAGCCTCTTTTGGGAAGGGACCCAGTACTTC. It translates to CASSLFWEGTQYF.